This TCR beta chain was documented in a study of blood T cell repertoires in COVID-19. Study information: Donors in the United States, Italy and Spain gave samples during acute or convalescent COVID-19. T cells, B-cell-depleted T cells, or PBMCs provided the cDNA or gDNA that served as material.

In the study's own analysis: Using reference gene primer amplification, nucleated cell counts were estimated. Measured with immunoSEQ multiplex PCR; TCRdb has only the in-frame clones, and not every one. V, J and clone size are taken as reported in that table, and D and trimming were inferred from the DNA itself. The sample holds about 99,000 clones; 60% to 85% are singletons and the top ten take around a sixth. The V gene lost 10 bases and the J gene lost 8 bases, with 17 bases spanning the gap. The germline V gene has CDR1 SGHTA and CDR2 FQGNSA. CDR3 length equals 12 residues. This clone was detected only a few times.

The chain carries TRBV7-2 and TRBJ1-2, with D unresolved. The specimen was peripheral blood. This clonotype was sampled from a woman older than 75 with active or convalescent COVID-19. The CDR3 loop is CATSDPGGGYTF. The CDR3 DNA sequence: TGTGCCACCAGTGACCCTGGAGGGGGCTACACCTTC.